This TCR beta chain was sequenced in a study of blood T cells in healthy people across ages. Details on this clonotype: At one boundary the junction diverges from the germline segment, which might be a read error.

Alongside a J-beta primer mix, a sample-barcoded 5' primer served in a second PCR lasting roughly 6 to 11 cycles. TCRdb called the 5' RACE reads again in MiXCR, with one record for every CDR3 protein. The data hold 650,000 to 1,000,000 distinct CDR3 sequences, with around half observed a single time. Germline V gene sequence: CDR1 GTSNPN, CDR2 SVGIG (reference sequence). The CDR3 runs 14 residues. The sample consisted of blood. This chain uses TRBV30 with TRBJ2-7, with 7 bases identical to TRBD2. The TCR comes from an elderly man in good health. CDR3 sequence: CAWRIAGSSYGQYF. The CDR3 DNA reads TGTGCCTGGAGGATAGCGGGTTCATCCTACGGGCAGTACTTC.